This T cell receptor (beta chain) originates from a study of T cell responses to AZD1222 COVID-19 vaccine. With 5 bases clipped from V and 4 bases from J, the junction kept 10 bases outside the gene matches. CDR1 and CDR2 from the germline V gene are MNHEY and SMNVEV (reference sequence). This CDR3 is 15 amino acids long. This table comes from immunoSEQ multiplex PCR, and its TCRdb copy is limited to in-frame clones, with some not included. This table has about 96,000 clones, about nine tenths appearing once. A remark on this clone: Its target is unknown.

The study, taken as a whole, reports: Clonal diversity may have been underestimated, and the donors were mostly white British, with more females than males. Spike was spanned by vaccine-associated CD4 TCRs, which were dominant at 160-218 and 743-854. When two AZD1222 doses had been given, Spike-specific TCR breadth and depth rose.

The TCR sequence derives from an adult in good health. This specimen consisted of peripheral blood, obtained on day 0 of AZD1222 vaccination. The chain joins TRBV27 to TRBJ1-1; 7 nucleotides agree with TRBD1. CDR3 sequence: CASSPNPHRGTEAFF. Written as DNA, the CDR3 is TGTGCCAGCAGTCCAAACCCACACAGGGGCACTGAAGCTTTCTTT.